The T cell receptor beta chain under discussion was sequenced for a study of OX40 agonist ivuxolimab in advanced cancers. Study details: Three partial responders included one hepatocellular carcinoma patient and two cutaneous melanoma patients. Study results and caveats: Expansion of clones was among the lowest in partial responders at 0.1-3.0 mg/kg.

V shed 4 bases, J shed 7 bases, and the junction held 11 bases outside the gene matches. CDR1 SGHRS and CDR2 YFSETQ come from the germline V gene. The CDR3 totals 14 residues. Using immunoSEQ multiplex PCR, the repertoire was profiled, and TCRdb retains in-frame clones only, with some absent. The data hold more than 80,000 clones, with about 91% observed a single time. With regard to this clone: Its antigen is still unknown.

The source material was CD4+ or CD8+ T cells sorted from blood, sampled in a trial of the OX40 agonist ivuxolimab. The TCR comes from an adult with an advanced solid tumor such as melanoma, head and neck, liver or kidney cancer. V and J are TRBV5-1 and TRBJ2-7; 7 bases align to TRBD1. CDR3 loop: CASSTQQGTREQYF. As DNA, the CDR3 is TGCGCCAGCAGCACTCAACAGGGGACGAGGGAGCAGTACTTC.